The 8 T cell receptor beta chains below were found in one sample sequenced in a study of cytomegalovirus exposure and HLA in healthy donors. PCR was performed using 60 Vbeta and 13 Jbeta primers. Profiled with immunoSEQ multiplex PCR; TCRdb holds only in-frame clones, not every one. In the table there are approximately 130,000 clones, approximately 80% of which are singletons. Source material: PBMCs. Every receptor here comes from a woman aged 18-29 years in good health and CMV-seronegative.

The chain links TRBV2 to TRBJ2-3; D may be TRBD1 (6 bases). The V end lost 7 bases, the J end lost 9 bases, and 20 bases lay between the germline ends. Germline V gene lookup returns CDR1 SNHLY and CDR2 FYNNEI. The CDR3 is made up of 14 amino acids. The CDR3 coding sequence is TGTGCCAGCACCGTGATCGCCTTGAGGGGGACGCAGTATTTT. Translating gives CASTVIALRGTQYF.

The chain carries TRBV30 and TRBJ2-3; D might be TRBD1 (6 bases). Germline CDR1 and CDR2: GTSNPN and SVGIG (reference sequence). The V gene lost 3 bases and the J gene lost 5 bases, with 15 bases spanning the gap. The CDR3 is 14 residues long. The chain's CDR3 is CAWSGVGQGDTQYF. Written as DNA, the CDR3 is TGTGCCTGGAGCGGCGTGGGACAAGGAGATACGCAGTATTTT.

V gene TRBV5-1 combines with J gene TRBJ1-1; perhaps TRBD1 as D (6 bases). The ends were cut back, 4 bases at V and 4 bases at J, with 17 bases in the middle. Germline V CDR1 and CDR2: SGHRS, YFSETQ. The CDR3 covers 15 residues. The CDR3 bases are TGCGCCAGCAGCGAAACAGGGAGAGTAAGCACTGAAGCTTTCTTT. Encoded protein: CASSETGRVSTEAFF.

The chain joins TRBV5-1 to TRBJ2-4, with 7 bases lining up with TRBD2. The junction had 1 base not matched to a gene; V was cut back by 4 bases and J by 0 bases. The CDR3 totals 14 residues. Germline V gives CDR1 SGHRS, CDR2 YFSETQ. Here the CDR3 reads CASSGGVAKNIQYF. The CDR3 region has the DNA TGCGCCAGCAGCGGGGGGGTAGCCAAAAACATTCAGTACTTC.

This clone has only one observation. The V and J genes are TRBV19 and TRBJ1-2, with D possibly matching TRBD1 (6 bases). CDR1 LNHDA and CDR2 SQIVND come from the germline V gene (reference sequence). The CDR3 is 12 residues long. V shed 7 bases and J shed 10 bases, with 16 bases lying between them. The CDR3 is CASTLRGGDYTF. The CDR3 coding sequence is TGTGCCAGTACCCTAAGAGGGGGGGACTACACCTTC.

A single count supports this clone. This chain's CDR3 is CASSPRSTGGISYNSPLHF. The DNA for the CDR3 is TGTGCCAGCTCACCACGGTCGACAGGGGGTATCTCCTATAATTCACCCCTCCACTTT. V is TRBV18 and J is TRBJ1-6; 9 bases match TRBD1. This CDR3 comprises 19 residues. The V gene's germline CDR1 is KGHSH and CDR2 LQKENI. J lost 0 bases, V lost 1 base, and 7 bases had no gene match.

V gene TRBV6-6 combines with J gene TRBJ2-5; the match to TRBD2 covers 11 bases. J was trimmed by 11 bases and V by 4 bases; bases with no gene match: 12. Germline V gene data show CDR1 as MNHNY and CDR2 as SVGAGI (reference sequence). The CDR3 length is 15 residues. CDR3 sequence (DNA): TGTGCCAGCAGTTTCGGACTAGCGGGCGTCTGGGAGCAGTACTTC. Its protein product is CASSFGLAGVWEQYF.

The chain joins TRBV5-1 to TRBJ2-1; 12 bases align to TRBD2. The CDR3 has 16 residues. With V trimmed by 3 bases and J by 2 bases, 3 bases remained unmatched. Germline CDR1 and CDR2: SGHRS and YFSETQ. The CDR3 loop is CASSYTSGRPYNEQFF. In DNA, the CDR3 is TGCGCCAGCAGCTATACTAGCGGGAGGCCCTACAATGAGCAGTTCTTC.